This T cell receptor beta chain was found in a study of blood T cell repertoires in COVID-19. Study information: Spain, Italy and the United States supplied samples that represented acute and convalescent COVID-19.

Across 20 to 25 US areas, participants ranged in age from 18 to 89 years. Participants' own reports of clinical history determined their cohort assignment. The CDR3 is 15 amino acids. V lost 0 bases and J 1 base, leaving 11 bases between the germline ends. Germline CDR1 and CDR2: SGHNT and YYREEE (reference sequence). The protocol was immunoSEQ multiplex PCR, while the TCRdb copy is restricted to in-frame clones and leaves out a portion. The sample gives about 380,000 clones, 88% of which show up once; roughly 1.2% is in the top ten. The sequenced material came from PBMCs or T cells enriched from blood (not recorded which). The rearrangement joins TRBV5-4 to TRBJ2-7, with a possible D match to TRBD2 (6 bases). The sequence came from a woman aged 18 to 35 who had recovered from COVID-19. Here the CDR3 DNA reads TGTGCCAGCAGCTTGGGGAGGGAAGGATCCTACGAGCAGTACTTC. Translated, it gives CASSLGREGSYEQYF.